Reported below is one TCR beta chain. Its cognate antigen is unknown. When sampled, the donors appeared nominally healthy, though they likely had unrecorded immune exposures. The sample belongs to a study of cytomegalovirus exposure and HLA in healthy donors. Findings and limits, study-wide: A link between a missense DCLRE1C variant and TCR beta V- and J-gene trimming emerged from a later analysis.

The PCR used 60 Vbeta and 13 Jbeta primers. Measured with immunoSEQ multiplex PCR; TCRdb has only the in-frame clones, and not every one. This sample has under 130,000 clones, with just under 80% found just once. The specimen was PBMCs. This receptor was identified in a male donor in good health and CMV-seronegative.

CDR3 bases: TGTGCCAGCAGCCCCCGCGGGGGCGCCGGTGGCTACACCTTC. Translated, it gives CASSPRGGAGGYTF. The gene calls are TRBV6-6 and TRBJ1-2, with D tentatively TRBD1 (6 bases). Germline lookup yields CDR1 MNHNY and CDR2 SVGAGI (reference sequence). V lost 6 bases, J lost 7 bases, and 18 bases lay in between. The CDR3 spans 14 residues.